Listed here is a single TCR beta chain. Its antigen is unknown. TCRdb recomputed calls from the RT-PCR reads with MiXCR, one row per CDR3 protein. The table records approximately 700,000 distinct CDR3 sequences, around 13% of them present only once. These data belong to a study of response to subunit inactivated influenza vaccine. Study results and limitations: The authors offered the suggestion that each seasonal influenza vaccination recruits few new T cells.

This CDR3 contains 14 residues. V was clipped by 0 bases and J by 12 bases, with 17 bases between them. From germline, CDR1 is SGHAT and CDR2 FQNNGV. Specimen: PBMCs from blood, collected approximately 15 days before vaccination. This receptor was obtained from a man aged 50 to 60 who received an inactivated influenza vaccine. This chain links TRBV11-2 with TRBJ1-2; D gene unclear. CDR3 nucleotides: TGTGCCAGCAGCTTAGAGTCCGTCTTCGCTACCCACACCTTC. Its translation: CASSLESVFATHTF. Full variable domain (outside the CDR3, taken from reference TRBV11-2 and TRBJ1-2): EAGVAQSPRYKIIEKRQSVAFWCNPISGHATLYWYQQILGQGPKLLIQFQNNGVVDDSQLPKDRFSAERLKGVDSTLKIQPAKLEDSAVYLCASSLESVFATHTFGSGTRLTVV.